This T cell receptor beta chain was sequenced during a study of shared clonotypes between healthy human individuals. At the deep level, the assay was run. Data came from immunoSEQ multiplex PCR; TCRdb stores just in-frame clones and leaves some out. The repertoire has more than 400,000 clones, roughly 95% of them found once; the top ten carry around 0.067%. Division of CD4+ cells produced a CD45RA+ naive subset and a CD45RA-negative memory subset. Germline trimming cut 5 bases from V and 6 bases from J; bases unmatched to any gene: 14. The length of the CDR3 is 18 residues. The V gene's germline CDR1 is LNHNV and CDR2 YYDKDF (reference sequence). In the case of this clone: The antigen is unknown.

The study's findings and limits: Blood was the sole source, and tissue repertoires probably differ. The generation probabilities recorded for non-shared clonotypes fell below those of clonotypes shared by all four donors.

This clonotype was sampled from a woman younger than 45 in good health. The chain couples TRBV15 to TRBJ2-3; 13 positions match TRBD2. The source material was naive CD4+ T cells sorted from blood. The subset is: CD45RA+ positively selected. CDR3 amino acids: CATSPPLGLAGADDTQYF. DNA for the CDR3: TGTGCCACCAGCCCCCCGCTCGGACTAGCGGGAGCAGATGATACGCAGTATTTT.